A single sample is the source of the 7 T cell receptor beta chains below, sequenced in a study of CD8 T cells in ankylosing spondylitis. No antigen has been assigned to these receptors. From the 5' RACE reads, TCRdb called clonotypes with MiXCR, one entry per CDR3 protein. The sample has fewer than 650,000 distinct CDR3 sequences; about 13% are singletons. Whole-study findings and limits: Blood from ankylosing spondylitis patients appeared to carry a characteristic roughly 8-variant TCR beta motif.

Sequencing was done on a sample of blood, either unsorted or a sorted T cell fraction (not recorded which). These receptors all stem from a male donor with ankylosing spondylitis.

The rearrangement uses TRBV25-1 and TRBJ2-2; 9 bases are a match to TRBD1. The germline V gene has CDR1 MGHDK and CDR2 SYGVNS. The CDR3 covers 15 residues. J was trimmed by 6 bases and V by 3 bases; bases with no gene match: 5. This CDR3 is CASSDPGQGSGELFF. CDR3 nucleotides: TGTGCCAGCAGTGATCCGGGACAGGGATCCGGGGAGCTGTTTTTT.

This chain connects TRBV7-9 to TRBJ2-7; no definite D call. From germline, CDR1 is SEHNR and CDR2 FQNEAQ (reference sequence). V lost 3 bases and J lost 6, with 12 bases in between. The CDR3 extends over 13 amino acids. CDR3 coding DNA: TGTGCCAGCAGCTTTATGTTCCAAGCCGAGCAGTACGTC. Its translation is CASSFMFQAEQYV.

This clonotype was counted a few times. V is TRBV5-1 and J is TRBJ2-5; maybe TRBD2 (5 bases). This CDR3 comprises 13 residues. Trimming cost V 0 bases and J 5 bases, with 8 bases left between them. Germline V lookup: CDR1 SGHRS, CDR2 YFSETQ. The CDR3 DNA reads as TGCGCCAGCAGCTTGGGGGAGATGGAGACCCAGTACTTC. It specifies CASSLGEMETQYF.

This clonotype appeared many times. The chain is built from TRBV5-1 and TRBJ2-5; tentative D call: TRBD2 (5 bases). V dropped 2 bases and J dropped 3 bases, with 8 bases sitting between them. CDR1 and CDR2 from the germline V gene are SGHRS and YFSETQ. CDR3 length equals 13 residues. The CDR3 spells CASSLSGEETQYF. CDR3 in DNA: TGCGCCAGCAGCTTATCCGGGGAAGAGACCCAGTACTTC. The variable domain in full, completed from reference TRBV5-1 and TRBJ2-5, reads KAGVTQTPRYLIKTRGQQVTLSCSPISGHRSVSWYQQTPGQGLQFLFEYFSETQRNKGNFPGRFSGRQFSNSRSEMNVSTLELGDSALYLCASSLSGEETQYFGPGTRLLVL.

The table lists this clonotype with many counts. The chain combines TRBV29-1 with TRBJ2-5; D unresolved. Trimming took off 4 bases at V and 5 bases at J, with 17 bases between the two ends. CDR1 SQVTM and CDR2 ANQGSEA come from the germline V gene. CDR3 length: 14 amino acids. CDR3 region: CSVAMRVLSETQYF. The DNA for the CDR3 is TGCAGCGTTGCTATGCGCGTTTTGAGCGAGACCCAGTACTTC.

The rearrangement links TRBV12-3 or TRBV12-4 to TRBJ2-7; 10 bases agree with TRBD2. This CDR3 comprises 15 residues. V lost 7 bases and J lost 2; bases outside the gene matches: 8. The CDR3 nucleotides read TGTGCCAGCACCCGGACTAGCGGAGTAACCTACGAGCAGTACTTC. This translates into CASTRTSGVTYEQYF.

In this sample, this clonotype turned up a few times. The chain links TRBV20-1 to TRBJ2-1, with D possibly being TRBD1 or TRBD2 (6 bases each). The CDR3 loop spans 14 amino acids. V was cut by 6 bases and J by 7 bases, with 19 bases left in between. Germline loops: CDR1 DFQATT, CDR2 SNEGSKA (reference sequence). The CDR3 nucleotides are TGCAGTGCCTACTCGGGGGCGGGCGGTAATGAGCAGTTCTTC. This codes for CSAYSGAGGNEQFF.